This TCR beta chain appears in the sequencing data of a study of human T cells and chemical hapten exposure. As for the study in general: Among samples, TCR yields varied mainly because of small differences in pooled library volume.

The V end lost 0 bases, the J end lost 8 bases, and 20 bases lay between the germline ends. There are 16 residues in the CDR3. Germline V gene lookup returns CDR1 DFQATT and CDR2 SNEGSKA (reference sequence). TCRdb processed the RACE reads anew with MiXCR; each CDR3 protein has one entry. The table has some 400,000 distinct CDR3 sequences, 4.5% to 5.5% seen once. This clonotype was observed a handful of times. Documented time point: pre-sensitization, week 0. As for treatment: therapeutic diphenylcyclopropenone sensitization with weekly scalp DPC. The authors extracted total RNA from unfractionated whole blood.

The rearrangement joins TRBV20-1 to TRBJ2-1; D is perhaps TRBD1 (6 bases). The sample was whole blood, taken in connection with sensitization to the hapten diphenylcyclopropenone (DPC). The sequence was collected from a woman between 50 and 59 years old with alopecia areata. Some clones in this sample may be carry-over from other donors' samples. The CDR3 spells CSARDYDRIPPDEQFF. The DNA of the CDR3 is TGCAGTGCTAGAGATTACGACAGGATCCCCCCCGATGAGCAGTTCTTC.